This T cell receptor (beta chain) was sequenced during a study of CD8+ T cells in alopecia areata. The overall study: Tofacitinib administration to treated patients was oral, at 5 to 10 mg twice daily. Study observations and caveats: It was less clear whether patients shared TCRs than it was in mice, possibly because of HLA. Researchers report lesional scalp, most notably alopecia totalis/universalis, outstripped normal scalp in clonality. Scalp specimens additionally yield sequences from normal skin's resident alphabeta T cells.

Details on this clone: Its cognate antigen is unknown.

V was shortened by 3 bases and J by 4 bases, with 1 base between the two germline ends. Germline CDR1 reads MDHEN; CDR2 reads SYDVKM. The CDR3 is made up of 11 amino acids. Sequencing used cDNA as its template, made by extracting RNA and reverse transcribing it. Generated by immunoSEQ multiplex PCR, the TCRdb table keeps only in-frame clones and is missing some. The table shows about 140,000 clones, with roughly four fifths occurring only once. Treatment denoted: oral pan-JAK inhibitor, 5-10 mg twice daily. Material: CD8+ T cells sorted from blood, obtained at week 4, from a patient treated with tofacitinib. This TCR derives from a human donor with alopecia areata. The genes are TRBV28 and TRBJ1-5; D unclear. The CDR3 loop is CASSLNQPQHF. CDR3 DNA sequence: TGTGCCAGCAGTTTGAATCAGCCCCAGCATTTT.